This TCR beta chain was sequenced in a study of OX40 agonist ivuxolimab in advanced cancers. In germline, CDR1 is PRHDT, CDR2 FYEKMQ (reference sequence). With V trimmed by 4 bases and J by 3 bases, 6 bases remained unmatched. This CDR3 comprises 14 residues. Libraries were prepared by immunoSEQ multiplex PCR; TCRdb keeps only in-frame clonotypes and omits some of them. The sample consists of tens of thousands of clones, approximately 81% of them appearing once. The clonotype comes from an adult with an advanced solid tumor such as melanoma, head and neck, liver or kidney cancer. Sample: CD4+ or CD8+ T cells sorted from blood, taken in a trial of the OX40 agonist ivuxolimab. The J gene is TRBJ2-7, the V gene TRBV13; 7 bases align to TRBD1. The CDR3 here is CASSSRDRGYEQYF. The CDR3 DNA is TGTGCCAGCAGCTCCCGGGACAGAGGCTACGAGCAGTACTTC.